This T cell receptor (beta chain) was recovered during a study of blood T cell repertoires in COVID-19. Study-level information: Italy, Spain and the United States were the sources of the convalescent and acute COVID-19 samples. From T cells, B-cell-depleted T cells, or PBMCs came the material, which was cDNA or gDNA.

In the original workflow: Using reference gene primer amplification, nucleated cell counts were estimated. Here immunoSEQ multiplex PCR was the method, and the copy in TCRdb shows in-frame clones only, minus some. V and J calls and clone size are those listed in that table; D and trimming were worked out from the DNA. Of 150,000 to 200,000 clones in the sample, 70% to 90% are singletons; the top ten hold 3.3%. V was cut by 0 bases and J by 4 bases, with 18 bases left in between. Germline lookup yields CDR1 LGHDT and CDR2 YNNKEL (reference sequence). The CDR3 consists of 17 residues. The chain couples TRBV3-1 (or the pseudogene TRBV3-2) to TRBJ2-5; D may be TRBD2 (6 bases). The sample comprised peripheral blood. The TCR comes from a man in his 60s with acute or convalescent COVID-19. CDR3 loop: CASSQDRWDLKGETQYF. CDR3 coding DNA: TGTGCCAGCAGCCAAGATCGGTGGGACTTAAAAGGAGAGACCCAGTACTTC.